Shown below are 27 T cell receptor beta chains from a single sample sequenced in a study of Graves' ophthalmopathy and Graves' hyperthyroidism. Amplified TCR beta CDR3 regions were obtained using RNA transcripts as template. Second-round multiplex PCR came after first-round RT-PCR with HTBI primers. MiXCR, applied by TCRdb to the multiplex PCR reads, yields one record per CDR3 protein. The data contain roughly 500,000 distinct CDR3 sequences, approximately 15% of them singletons. The specimen was blood. The receptors derive from a woman aged 25 to 39 with Graves' ophthalmopathy.

This clonotype was seen repeatedly, ten times or more. The V call is TRBV28, the J call TRBJ2-7; TRBD1 matches at 9 bases. CDR1 is MDHEN and CDR2 is SYDVKM in the germline V gene. The CDR3 runs to 14 residues. Trimming cost V 6 bases and J 4 bases; bases outside gene matches: 7. In DNA, the CDR3 is TGTGCCAGCAGGGGACAGGGTAAGGGGTACGAGCAGTACTTC. Protein product: CASRGQGKGYEQYF. Full variable domain (missing parts from reference TRBV28 and TRBJ2-7): DVKVTQSSRYLVKRTGEKVFLECVQDMDHENMFWYRQDPGLGLRLIYFSYDVKMKEKGDIPEGYSVSREKKERFSLILESASTNQTSMYLCASRGQGKGYEQYFGPGTRLTVT.

This clonotype was counted many times. The chain is built from TRBV10-3 and TRBJ1-1; weak D call: TRBD1 (5 bases). The V gene lost 4 bases and the J gene lost 0 bases, with 12 bases spanning the gap. There are 15 residues in the CDR3. Looked up from germline, CDR1 is ENHRY and CDR2 is SYGVKD. CDR3 sequence reads: CAISGRDSLNTEAFF. The CDR3 bases are TGTGCCATCAGTGGAAGAGACAGCCTGAACACTGAAGCTTTCTTT.

This clonotype came up many times. The rearrangement joins TRBV6-1 to TRBJ2-7; possible D gene TRBD2, 6 bases. CDR1 and CDR2 from the germline V gene are MNHNS and SASEGT. V lost 0 bases and J 6 bases, leaving 12 bases between the germline ends. The CDR3 has 14 residues. CDR3 sequence reads: CASSEAGGDGEQYF. CDR3 DNA: TGTGCCAGCAGTGAAGCCGGAGGGGACGGCGAGCAGTACTTC.

The J gene is TRBJ1-2, the V gene TRBV24-1; D unclear. This CDR3 contains 13 residues. Germline loops: CDR1 KGHDR, CDR2 SFDVKD. V was cut by 7 bases and J by 3 bases, with 11 bases left in between. The DNA of the CDR3 is TGTGCCACCAGAGGTCAACCCGACTATGGCTACACCTTC. It translates to CATRGQPDYGYTF.

The chain recombines TRBV4-1 with TRBJ2-7, with 8 bases matching TRBD1. The CDR3 covers 14 residues. Germline assignment: CDR1 MGHRA and CDR2 YSYEKL. The J segment lost 6 bases and the V segment lost 3 bases, leaving 7 bases of the junction unmatched. In DNA, the CDR3 is TGCGCCAGCAGCCACCTCGACAGGGGCTGCGAGCAGTACTTC. Translated: CASSHLDRGCEQYF.

This sequence joins TRBV25-1 and TRBJ2-2; TRBD2 matches 11 bases. The CDR3 sequence is 16 residues long. Trimming at V came to 3 bases and at J to 3 bases, leaving 3 bases not matched to a gene. Germline V CDR1 and CDR2: MGHDK, SYGVNS. This chain's CDR3 is CASSDRTSGHTGELFF. CDR3 nucleotide sequence: TGTGCCAGCAGTGACCGGACTAGCGGGCACACCGGGGAGCTGTTTTTT.

This clonotype occurred many times. This chain uses TRBV12-3 or TRBV12-4 with TRBJ1-2; no clear D gene. Trimming removed 3 bases at V and 4 bases at J, with 18 bases between. The CDR3 has 16 residues. Here the CDR3 reads CASSFINLRIIYGYTF. The CDR3 nucleotides are TGTGCCAGCAGTTTTATTAATCTTCGCATCATCTATGGCTACACCTTC.

The chain combines TRBV9 with TRBJ2-2, with D maybe TRBD1 (5 bases). Trimming cost V 0 bases and J 0 bases, with 12 bases left between them. From germline, CDR1 is SGDLS and CDR2 YYNGEE. CDR3 length equals 17 residues. This chain's CDR3 is CASSVGWGPPNTGELFF. The CDR3, as DNA: TGTGCCAGCAGCGTAGGATGGGGCCCTCCGAACACCGGGGAGCTGTTTTTT.

This clonotype was counted at least ten times. V is TRBV19 and J is TRBJ2-6, with TRBD1 identical over 9 bases. This CDR3 has 18 amino acids. The germline CDR1 and CDR2 sequences are LNHDA and SQIVND (reference sequence). V lost 3 bases and J lost 0; bases outside the gene matches: 6. The CDR3 is CASSIYRTGDSGANVLTF. In nucleotides, the CDR3 is TGTGCCAGTAGTATCTATCGGACAGGGGACTCTGGGGCCAACGTCCTGACTTTC. Together with reference TRBV19 and TRBJ2-6, the CDR3 gives the full variable domain: DGGITQSPKYLFRKEGQNVTLSCEQNLNHDAMYWYRQDPGQGLRLIYYSQIVNDFQKGDIAEGYSVSREKKESFPLTVTSAQKNPTAFYLCASSIYRTGDSGANVLTFGAGSRLTVL.

The chain's CDR3 is CASSEIQGVLEETQYF. The CDR3 DNA sequence: TGTGCCAGCAGTGAGATTCAGGGGGTATTAGAAGAGACCCAGTACTTC. The rearrangement joins TRBV12-3 or TRBV12-4 to TRBJ2-5, with 7 bases matching TRBD1. V was pared by 5 bases and J by 3 bases, with 12 bases of the junction left unmatched. This CDR3 comprises 16 residues.

This clonotype was observed a few times. The chain has TRBV11-2 and TRBJ2-6, with a possible D match to TRBD2 (5 bases). Germline CDR1 SGHAT, CDR2 FQNNGV. V dropped 3 bases and J dropped 1 base, with 13 bases sitting between them. CDR3 length: 17 residues. CDR3 coding DNA: TGTGCCAGCAGCTTCGGGCCAGCGGCTTCTGGGGCCAACGTCCTGACTTTC. It is translated as CASSFGPAASGANVLTF.

The chain couples TRBV6-1 to TRBJ2-5; 7 bases line up with TRBD2. V trimming: 2 bases; J trimming: 5 bases; junction bases outside the gene matches: 2. Germline CDR1 reads MNHNS; CDR2 reads SASEGT. This CDR3 contains 13 residues. CDR3 in amino acids: CASSERGGETQYF. As DNA, the CDR3 is TGTGCCAGCAGTGAACGCGGGGGTGAGACCCAGTACTTC.

This clonotype was counted only a few times. The chain links TRBV4-1 to TRBJ2-7; D is uncertain. V gave up 0 bases and J gave up 10 bases, with 13 bases separating them. The CDR3 extends over 13 amino acids. Looked up from germline, CDR1 is MGHRA and CDR2 is YSYEKL. The CDR3 here is CASSQETKTLQYF. The CDR3 region has the DNA TGCGCCAGCAGCCAAGAGACCAAGACACTACAGTACTTC.

This clonotype was recorded at least ten times. The chain recombines TRBV20-1 with TRBJ1-2; D remains ambiguous. Germline V lookup: CDR1 DFQATT, CDR2 SNEGSKA (reference sequence). The CDR3 contains 14 residues. V was trimmed by 3 bases and J by 7 bases, leaving 18 bases between them. As DNA, the CDR3 is TGCAGTGCTAGTAAAGATCAGGCCACTACTGGCTACACCTTC. Amino acid sequence: CSASKDQATTGYTF.

This clonotype has a count of ten or more. V usage is TRBV6-1 and J usage is TRBJ1-2; D possibly corresponds to TRBD1 (6 bases). V was shortened by 4 bases and J by 2 bases, with 17 bases between the two germline ends. The CDR3 contains 16 residues. Germline values: CDR1 MNHNS, CDR2 SASEGT. The CDR3 region is CASSVRGTTRNYGYTF. The CDR3 bases are TGTGCCAGCAGTGTCAGGGGAACGACAAGAAACTATGGCTACACCTTC.

Judged by abundance, this clonotype is medium-sized. The chain combines TRBV6-5 with TRBJ1-1; TRBD1 is a possible D gene (6 bases). The CDR3 length is 13 residues. With 2 bases removed from V and 11 bases from J, the gap between germline ends came to 15 bases. Germline lookup yields CDR1 MNHEY and CDR2 SVGAGI. The CDR3 loop is CASSYRGQGRAFF. CDR3 coding DNA: TGTGCCAGCAGTTACCGGGGGCAGGGTAGGGCTTTCTTT.

This clonotype came up many times. J is TRBJ2-7 and V is TRBV4-2; 11 bases are shared with TRBD2. Germline CDR1 reads LGHNA; CDR2 reads YNFKEQ. V shed 3 bases and J 2 bases; nucleotides not matched to a gene: 6. This CDR3 has 16 amino acids. CDR3 bases: TGTGCCAGCAGCCAGCTAGCGGGGGGCCGGACCTACGAGCAGTACTTC. As protein: CASSQLAGGRTYEQYF.

This clonotype was counted ten times or more. The J gene is TRBJ2-2, the V gene TRBV6-1; no clear D. Trimming took off 0 bases at V and 3 bases at J, with 5 bases between the two ends. This CDR3 has 14 residues. Germline lookup yields CDR1 MNHNS and CDR2 SASEGT. DNA for the CDR3: TGTGCCAGCAGTGAAGCGTGGGACACCGGGGAGCTGTTTTTT. Residues: CASSEAWDTGELFF.

This clonotype was counted ten times or more. The CDR3 is CASSRPGGNTEAFF. In DNA, the CDR3 is TGTGCCAGCAGCCGGCCAGGGGGGAACACTGAAGCTTTCTTT. V usage is TRBV6-1 and J usage is TRBJ1-1; TRBD1 matches at 7 bases. The CDR3 loop spans 14 amino acids. J lost 1 base, V lost 6 bases, and 5 bases had no gene match. Germline lookup yields CDR1 MNHNS and CDR2 SASEGT.

This clonotype has only a few counts. The genes are TRBV20-1 and TRBJ1-6; D perhaps matches TRBD1 (5 bases). V shed 0 bases and J shed 9 bases, with 15 bases lying between them. The CDR3 covers 15 residues. Germline CDR1 is DFQATT and CDR2 is SNEGSKA (reference sequence). In DNA form, the CDR3 reads TGCAGTGCTAGAGATCAGGCAGGGTGGGGTTCACCCCTCCACTTT. It encodes CSARDQAGWGSPLHF.

The chain recombines TRBV28 with TRBJ2-7; no clear D gene. Germline loops: CDR1 MDHEN, CDR2 SYDVKM. Trimming pared 3 bases from V and 6 bases from J, leaving 15 bases between. The CDR3 loop spans 14 amino acids. In DNA, the CDR3 is TGTGCCAGCAGTTTTGCGGTGTCAAACTGCGAGCAGTACTTC. The encoded protein is CASSFAVSNCEQYF.

This clonotype was seen a few times. V is TRBV4-1 and J is TRBJ1-3, with D possibly matching TRBD1 (5 bases). Trimming removed 0 bases at V and 4 bases at J, with 16 bases between. The CDR3 spans 17 residues. Germline assignment: CDR1 MGHRA and CDR2 YSYEKL. The chain's CDR3 is CASSQDDSEGWGNTIYF. The DNA of the CDR3 is TGCGCCAGCAGCCAAGATGACAGTGAAGGTTGGGGAAACACCATATATTTT.

This clonotype has at least ten counts. V and J are TRBV12-3 or TRBV12-4 and TRBJ1-3, with D tentatively TRBD1 (5 bases). V lost 6 bases and J lost 6, with 15 bases in between. The CDR3 is 14 amino acids. CDR3 nucleotides: TGTGCCAGCAGGCTGTTGGGACCTCAAAACACCATATATTTT. Its protein product is CASRLLGPQNTIYF.

This clonotype showed up just a few times. The chain couples TRBV5-1 to TRBJ2-5; TRBD2 agrees at 9 bases. Germline CDR1 and CDR2: SGHRS and YFSETQ. V lost 0 bases to trimming and J lost 2 bases; unmatched junction nucleotides: 5. This CDR3 region has 16 residues. The CDR3 loop is CASSLAGGRVQETQYF. DNA of the CDR3: TGCGCCAGCAGCTTGGCTGGCGGGAGGGTTCAAGAGACCCAGTACTTC.

In this sample, this clonotype turned up many times. The chain links TRBV19 to TRBJ2-7, with D unresolved. CDR1 is LNHDA and CDR2 is SQIVND in the germline V gene (reference sequence). The V end was cut by 4 bases, the J end by 3 bases, with 16 bases between. The CDR3 loop spans 15 amino acids. The CDR3 DNA reads as TGTGCCAGTAGTACCACTACACTGGGTGTCTACGAGCAGTACTTC. The encoded protein is CASSTTTLGVYEQYF.

The table lists this clonotype with many counts. The chain couples TRBV6-1 to TRBJ1-6; tentative D call: TRBD1 (5 bases). V lost 7 bases, J lost 7 bases, and 14 bases lay in between. The V gene's germline CDR1 is MNHNS and CDR2 SASEGT. The CDR3 contains 14 residues. This chain's CDR3 is CASTRAGLNSPLHF. In nucleotides, the CDR3 is TGTGCCAGCACTCGGGCAGGGTTGAATTCACCCCTCCACTTT.

The chain is built from TRBV3-1 and TRBJ2-2; TRBD2 matches at 8 bases. With 3 bases clipped from V and 1 base from J, the junction kept 4 bases outside the gene matches. The CDR3 is 16 amino acids. Germline V gene lookup returns CDR1 LGHDT and CDR2 YNNKEL (reference sequence). This CDR3 is CASSHTGTRNTGELFF. CDR3 DNA: TGTGCCAGCAGCCACACCGGGACTAGGAACACCGGGGAGCTGTTTTTT.